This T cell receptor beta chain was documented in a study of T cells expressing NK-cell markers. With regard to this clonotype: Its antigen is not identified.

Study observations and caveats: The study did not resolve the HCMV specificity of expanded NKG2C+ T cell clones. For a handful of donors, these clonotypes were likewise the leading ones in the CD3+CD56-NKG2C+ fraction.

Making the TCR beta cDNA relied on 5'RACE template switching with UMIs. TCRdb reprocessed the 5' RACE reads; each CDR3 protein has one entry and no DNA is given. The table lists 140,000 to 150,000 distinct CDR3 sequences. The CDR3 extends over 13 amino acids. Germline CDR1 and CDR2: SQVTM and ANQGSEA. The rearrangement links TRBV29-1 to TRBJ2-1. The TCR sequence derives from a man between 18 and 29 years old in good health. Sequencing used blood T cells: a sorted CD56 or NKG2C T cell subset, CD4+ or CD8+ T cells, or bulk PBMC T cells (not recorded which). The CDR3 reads CSVLWVENNEQFF.